This entry concerns a single T cell receptor (beta chain). The data belong to a study of blood T cell repertoires in COVID-19. The method was immunoSEQ multiplex PCR; TCRdb's version includes in-frame clones alone and lacks a portion of them. The table records roughly 200,000 clones, approximately 86% of them present only once. Per the germline V gene, CDR1 is SGHTA and CDR2 is FQGNSA. V lost 5 bases to trimming and J lost 5 bases; unmatched junction nucleotides: 8. The CDR3 spans 14 residues. This receptor was taken from a man in his sixties with acute or convalescent COVID-19. The sequencing sample was made of peripheral blood. V is TRBV7-2 and J is TRBJ2-5; 7 bases are shared with TRBD2. This CDR3 is CASSPTSDSETQYF. In DNA form, the CDR3 reads TGTGCCAGCAGCCCCACTAGCGACTCTGAGACCCAGTACTTC.